Below, 10 T cell receptor beta chains from the same sample are listed, as sequenced in a study of cytomegalovirus exposure and HLA in healthy donors. Primers for the PCR totalled 60 Vbeta and 13 Jbeta. Sequenced by immunoSEQ multiplex PCR; TCRdb stores in-frame clones only, minus some. The table includes some 170,000 clones, around 81% detected once. Input material: PBMCs. The receptors shown here come from a woman under 30 in good health and CMV-seropositive.

The rearrangement joins TRBV18 to TRBJ1-6, with D tentatively TRBD1 (6 bases). The germline V gene encodes CDR1 KGHSH and CDR2 LQKENI. The CDR3 totals 17 residues. V was trimmed by 2 bases and J by 2 bases, leaving 13 bases between them. CDR3 residues: CASSPGGGYPYNSPLHF. Written as DNA, the CDR3 is TGTGCCAGCTCACCAGGGGGCGGGTACCCCTATAATTCACCCCTCCACTTT.

This rearrangement joins TRBV6-5 to TRBJ2-4, with D possibly TRBD1 on 6 matching bases. Trimming shortened V by 0 bases and J by 5 bases, and 11 bases separated the two germline ends. The germline V gene encodes CDR1 MNHEY and CDR2 SVGAGI. This CDR3 comprises 15 residues. In nucleotides, the CDR3 is TGTGCCAGCAGTTACTCCAGGGACACCCAAAACATTCAGTACTTC. Translating it yields CASSYSRDTQNIQYF.

In DNA form, the CDR3 reads TGTGCCAGCAGCGTAGGGCCTAGCTACGAGCAGTACTTC. It is translated as CASSVGPSYEQYF. The chain recombines TRBV9 with TRBJ2-7; D gene uncertain. The CDR3 spans 13 residues. The ends were cut back, 0 bases at V and 3 bases at J, with 7 bases in the middle. Germline V CDR1 and CDR2: SGDLS, YYNGEE.

The chain joins TRBV6-5 to TRBJ1-6; D is perhaps TRBD1 (5 bases). V shed 6 bases and J shed 8 bases, with 8 bases lying between them. CDR1 MNHEY and CDR2 SVGAGI come from the germline V gene. The length of the CDR3 is 12 residues. This CDR3 reads CASRLGDSPLHF. CDR3 bases: TGTGCCAGCAGATTAGGGGATTCACCCCTCCACTTT.

This chain connects TRBV10-3 to TRBJ2-7; TRBD2 is a possible D gene (5 bases). The CDR3 totals 13 residues. Germline V gene data show CDR1 as ENHRY and CDR2 as SYGVKD. V lost 2 bases, J lost 3 bases, and 8 bases lay in between. The CDR3 DNA reads TGTGCCATCAGTGAGCCCCGGGGCTACGAGCAGTACTTC. Protein sequence: CAISEPRGYEQYF.

The chain recombines TRBV27 with TRBJ1-6; TRBD1 matches at 9 bases. The CDR3 extends over 15 amino acids. The J segment lost 5 bases and the V segment lost 6 bases, leaving 5 bases of the junction unmatched. Looked up from germline, CDR1 is MNHEY and CDR2 is SMNVEV (reference sequence). The CDR3 here is CASRETGGDNSPLHF. The CDR3 DNA is TGTGCCAGCAGAGAAACAGGGGGCGATAATTCACCCCTCCACTTT.

This clone came up once. The V and J genes are TRBV2 and TRBJ1-2; TRBD1 aligns across 9 bases. Per germline, CDR1 SNHLY and CDR2 FYNNEI. This CDR3 spans 15 amino acids. V trimming: 3 bases; J trimming: 4 bases; junction bases outside the gene matches: 6. The CDR3 reads CASSEIGTGIYGYTF. In nucleotides, the CDR3 is TGTGCCAGCAGTGAGATAGGGACAGGGATCTATGGCTACACCTTC.

The V call is TRBV21-1, the J call TRBJ1-6. TRBV21-1 is designated a pseudogene. This CDR3 contains 15 residues. The CDR3 loop is CASSKGGGVSSPLHF. CDR3 nucleotide sequence: TGTGCCAGCAGCAAGGGCGGGGGTGTAAGTTCACCCCTCCACTTT.

This rearrangement joins TRBV13 to TRBJ2-3, with 10 nucleotides matching TRBD1. The CDR3 runs to 17 residues. V gave up 6 bases and J gave up 2 bases; unmatched junction bases: 11. CDR1 and CDR2 (germline): PRHDT, FYEKMQ (reference sequence). DNA of the CDR3: TGTGCCAGCAGAAGAAAAGGGACAGGGGACTACACAGATACGCAGTATTTT. This encodes CASRRKGTGDYTDTQYF. The whole variable domain, remainder taken from reference TRBV13 and TRBJ2-3, is AAGVIQSPRHLIKEKRETATLKCYPIPRHDTVYWYQQGPGQDPQFLISFYEKMQSDKGSIPDRFSAQQFSDYHSELNMSSLELGDSALYFCASRRKGTGDYTDTQYFGPGTRLTVL.

The chain has TRBV27 and TRBJ1-2; no definite D call. This CDR3 contains 14 residues. Germline CDR1 MNHEY, CDR2 SMNVEV (reference sequence). V lost 3 bases and J lost 6, with 14 bases in between. The CDR3 protein is CASSFSGRNNGYTF. As DNA, the CDR3 is TGTGCCAGCAGTTTTTCGGGGAGGAACAATGGCTACACCTTC.